This TCR beta chain originates from a study of Ad26.COV2.S vaccination and SARS-CoV-2 variants. At the level of the study: Doses of Ad26.COV2.S were injected into muscle once or twice, 56 days apart.

General study results and limits: Participants given vaccine showed non-spike TCR breadth similar to that of placebo recipients.

TCRdb's table, derived via immunoSEQ multiplex PCR, lists solely in-frame clones and lacks some. Among about half a million clones, approximately 90% were seen once, and the ten largest hold around 1.6%. A remark on this clone: No antigen is known for it.

The sample's treatment: about 20 received Ad26.COV2.S at low or high dose, single or two shots; 5 received placebo; per-sample allocation not given. Specimen acquisition occurred on day 63 following the initial vaccine or placebo injection. Boston supplied an adult donor aged 18-55 years. The CDR3 is 14 amino acids. Per germline, CDR1 LNHDA and CDR2 SQIVND (reference sequence). V lost 9 bases to trimming and J lost 8 bases; unmatched junction nucleotides: 10. V gene TRBV19 combines with J gene TRBJ2-1, with 10 bases aligning to TRBD1. This clonotype was obtained from a person aged 18-65 years who received the Ad26.COV2.S COVID-19 vaccine or a placebo. Sequenced here: peripheral blood, sampled in a trial of Ad26.COV2.S vaccine versus placebo. The CDR3 reads CARLGQGICDEQFF. CDR3 coding DNA: TGTGCCAGGCTGGGACAGGGGATATGCGATGAGCAGTTCTTC.